This T cell receptor beta chain was recovered during a study of spatial heterogeneity in lung cancer. The time point here: sample taken at primary tumor resection. The study sequenced unsorted whole RNA from tumor, nontumor lung or frozen PBMC. Only a few counts were recorded for this clonotype. The antigen is undetermined. V lost 1 base and J lost 0; bases outside the gene matches: 2. The V gene's germline CDR1 is SGHVS and CDR2 FNYEAQ. The CDR3 is made up of 17 amino acids. Study-level findings and limits: TCRs found ubiquitously expanded in tumor appeared in blood more at resection than at follow-up.

All TCR cDNA molecules were individually tagged with a unique molecular identifier. TCRdb passed the 5' RACE reads through MiXCR, listing each CDR3 protein once. The sample yields just under 95,000 distinct CDR3 sequences, approximately 12% seen once. This receptor was obtained from a male donor with early-stage non-small cell lung cancer. The V call is TRBV7-6, the J call TRBJ2-2; TRBD2 aligns across 10 bases. The sample here was PBMCs, taken at surgery. The CDR3 protein is CASSLELAGPNTGELFF. The CDR3 DNA follows: TGTGCCAGCAGCTTAGAACTAGCGGGGCCGAACACCGGGGAGCTGTTTTTT. Looking up the rest from reference TRBV7-6 and TRBJ2-2 gives the full variable domain: GAGVSQSPRYKVTKRGQDVALRCDPISGHVSLYWYRQALGQGPEFLTYFNYEAQQDKSGLPNDRFSAERPEGSISTLTIQRTEQRDSAMYRCASSLELAGPNTGELFFGEGSRLTVL.